These 29 T cell receptor beta chains were sequenced from one sample in a study of shared clonotypes between healthy human individuals. Some clones are missing from TCRdb's copy, which holds only in-frame ones; the method was immunoSEQ multiplex PCR. The repertoire consists of about 450,000 clones, with around 80% occurring once and the leading ten covering about 12%. Sequences were obtained from PBMCs. These receptor sequences come from a woman between 35 and 50 years old in good health. Some clones in this sample may be carry-over from other donors' samples.

The V call is TRBV5-1, the J call TRBJ1-1; no clear D gene. CDR3 size: 15 residues. The germline CDR1 and CDR2 sequences are SGHRS and YFSETQ. The V and J ends lost 0 bases and 2 bases respectively, with 11 bases between them. This CDR3 reads CASSLEGILNTEAFF. For the CDR3, the DNA is TGCGCCAGCAGCTTGGAGGGAATTCTCAACACTGAAGCTTTCTTT.

V is TRBV19 and J is TRBJ1-5, with D unresolved. The germline V gene encodes CDR1 LNHDA and CDR2 SQIVND (reference sequence). This CDR3 is built from 12 residues. Trimming cost V 5 bases and J 1 base, with 3 bases left between them. CDR3 sequence: CASSRSNQPQHF. DNA for the CDR3: TGTGCCAGTAGTCGGAGCAATCAGCCCCAGCATTTT.

The CDR3: CAIRVPGTNDNEQFF. The CDR3 nucleotides are TGTGCCATCAGAGTGCCCGGGACTAATGACAATGAGCAGTTCTTC. The rearrangement links TRBV10-3 to TRBJ2-1; 7 nucleotides line up with TRBD2. This CDR3 comprises 15 residues. In germline, CDR1 is ENHRY, CDR2 SYGVKD. The trim removed 6 bases at V and 5 bases at J, leaving 10 bases unmatched.

This clone occurred once. The V call is TRBV4-2, the J call TRBJ2-7, with D maybe TRBD2 (5 bases). The V end was cut by 3 bases, the J end by 6 bases, with 12 bases between. Germline V gene data show CDR1 as LGHNA and CDR2 as YNFKEQ. CDR3 length: 13 residues. In DNA, the CDR3 is TGTGCCAGCAGCCATCCCACTAGTGTCGAGCAGTACTTC. Its protein is CASSHPTSVEQYF.

The chain links TRBV11-3 to TRBJ1-5, with D uncertain. The V and J ends lost 3 bases and 1 base respectively, with 10 bases between them. The CDR3 covers 15 residues. CDR1 and CDR2 (germline): SGHNT, YENEEA. The CDR3 sequence is CASSFDGESNQPQHF. Written as DNA, the CDR3 is TGTGCCAGCAGCTTTGACGGGGAGAGCAATCAGCCCCAGCATTTT.

This sequence joins TRBV15 and TRBJ2-1; 11 nucleotides agree with TRBD2. V gave up 1 base and J gave up 3 bases; unmatched junction bases: 5. This CDR3 is built from 17 residues. Germline CDR1 LNHNV, CDR2 YYDKDF (reference sequence). Here the CDR3 reads CATSRVSGRAFYNEQFF. The DNA of the CDR3 is TGTGCCACCAGCAGAGTTAGCGGGAGGGCCTTCTACAATGAGCAGTTCTTC.

This clone came up once. This sample also contains other DNA sequences that code for the same CDR3. The chain links TRBV4-3 to TRBJ2-7, with D possibly being TRBD1 (5 bases). In germline, CDR1 is LGHNA, CDR2 YSLEER. This CDR3 has 12 residues. Deletions cut 4 bases from V and 7 bases from J, with 11 bases between. CDR3 bases: TGCGCCAGCAGCCTCGACAGAGGAGAGCAGTACTTC. It codes for CASSLDRGEQYF.

The sample holds one count of this clone. This chain joins TRBV19 and TRBJ1-1; D gene uncertain. V lost 6 bases to trimming and J lost 1 base, with 12 bases between them. CDR1 is LNHDA and CDR2 is SQIVND in the germline V gene (reference sequence). This CDR3 contains 14 residues. The CDR3 bases are TGTGCCAGTAGAGGGCTGGGGTCGAACACTGAAGCTTTCTTT. Encoded protein: CASRGLGSNTEAFF. The complete variable domain, with remaining parts taken from reference TRBV19 and TRBJ1-1, reads DGGITQSPKYLFRKEGQNVTLSCEQNLNHDAMYWYRQDPGQGLRLIYYSQIVNDFQKGDIAEGYSVSREKKESFPLTVTSAQKNPTAFYLCASRGLGSNTEAFFGQGTRLTVV.

This rearrangement joins TRBV9 to TRBJ2-3; D unclear. This CDR3 is built from 14 residues. CDR1 and CDR2 from the germline V gene are SGDLS and YYNGEE. Deletions cut 0 bases from V and 4 bases from J, with 9 bases between. DNA of the CDR3: TGTGCCAGCAGCGTAGATTTTGAGGCAGATACGCAGTATTTT. This codes for CASSVDFEADTQYF.

The chain joins TRBV7-8 to TRBJ2-3, with TRBD2 matching 10 bases. Germline CDR1 and CDR2: SGHVS and FQNEAQ. Unmatched junction bases numbered 19, after V lost 5 bases and J lost 8 bases. The CDR3 sequence is 18 residues long. In DNA form, the CDR3 reads TGTGCCAGCAGCGTCACCGGGACTAGCGTATCAGCAGGGGGTACGCAGTATTTT. Encoded protein: CASSVTGTSVSAGGTQYF.

The gene calls are TRBV30 and TRBJ1-1; a possible D gene is TRBD1 (5 bases). The CDR3 has 15 residues. The V gene lost 2 bases and the J gene lost 0 bases, with 13 bases spanning the gap. CDR1 and CDR2 from the germline V gene are GTSNPN and SVGIG (reference sequence). CDR3 nucleotide sequence: TGTGCCTGGAGTACCTCGTTCAGGGTGAACACTGAAGCTTTCTTT. Translating it yields CAWSTSFRVNTEAFF.

In this sample, this clone turned up many times. The genes are TRBV30 and TRBJ2-2; TRBD2 agrees at 8 bases. Germline assignment: CDR1 GTSNPN and CDR2 SVGIG (reference sequence). Losses at the gene ends were 2 bases for V and 3 bases for J; bases not matched to a gene: 2. CDR3 length: 14 residues. CDR3 in DNA: TGTGCCTGGAGTAACGGGAGGGACACCGGGGAGCTGTTTTTT. Its translation is CAWSNGRDTGELFF. Drawing the rest from reference TRBV30 and TRBJ2-2, the complete variable domain is SQTIHQWPATLVQPVGSPLSLECTVEGTSNPNLYWYRQAAGRGLQLLFYSVGIGQISSEVPQNLSASRPQDRQFILSSKKLLLSDSGFYLCAWSNGRDTGELFFGEGSRLTVL.

This chain connects TRBV4-1 to TRBJ2-2; 7 nucleotides align to TRBD2. Germline CDR1 is MGHRA and CDR2 is YSYEKL. The V gene end was trimmed by 4 bases and the J gene end by 5 bases; junction bases not matched to a gene: 10. The CDR3 consists of 16 residues. CDR3 sequence (DNA): TGCGCCAGCAGCCGCCTGCCCGGCGGGGGAACCGGGGAGCTGTTTTTT. Translation gives CASSRLPGGGTGELFF.

The chain recombines TRBV6-5 with TRBJ2-5, with a weak D call TRBD2 (6 bases). This CDR3 is built from 15 residues. With 0 bases removed from V and 2 bases from J, the gap between germline ends came to 10 bases. Germline CDR1 is MNHEY and CDR2 is SVGAGI. CDR3 protein: CASSYSGGRQETQYF. The CDR3, as DNA: TGTGCCAGCAGTTACTCCGGAGGGCGTCAAGAGACCCAGTACTTC.

The chain has TRBV28 and TRBJ2-7; perhaps TRBD1 as D (6 bases). The V gene lost 6 bases and the J gene lost 4 bases, with 13 bases spanning the gap. The germline CDR1 and CDR2 sequences are MDHEN and SYDVKM. The CDR3 has 13 amino acids. Here the CDR3 reads CASRPGTLYEQYF. DNA for the CDR3: TGTGCCAGCAGACCCGGGACACTTTACGAGCAGTACTTC.

The chain carries TRBV2 and TRBJ1-2; tentatively, D is TRBD1 (6 bases). CDR1 and CDR2 (germline): SNHLY, FYNNEI. The CDR3 extends over 13 amino acids. Trimming removed 3 bases at V and 6 bases at J, with 11 bases between. The CDR3, as DNA: TGTGCCAGCAGTGAGCAGGGGTCTGATGGCTACACCTTC. It codes for CASSEQGSDGYTF.

The V gene is TRBV19, the J gene TRBJ1-1, with a weak D call TRBD1 (6 bases). The CDR3 totals 12 residues. Trimming pared 5 bases from V and 6 bases from J, leaving 10 bases between. Germline CDR1 and CDR2: LNHDA and SQIVND (reference sequence). The CDR3 DNA is TGTGCCAGTAGTGGGGACATCCCTGAAGCTTTCTTT. Translation: CASSGDIPEAFF.

This clone was seen once. The rearrangement uses TRBV7-8 and TRBJ2-1, with 11 positions matching TRBD1. There are 16 residues in the CDR3. The germline V gene encodes CDR1 SGHVS and CDR2 FQNEAQ. V lost 1 base and J lost 6; bases outside the gene matches: 5. In nucleotides, the CDR3 is TGTGCCAGCAGCTTAGGTGGACAGGGGGCTGTCAATGAGCAGTTCTTC. Translating gives CASSLGGQGAVNEQFF.

A note on this clone: With only one base between it and a far larger clone, this is likely a read error. The V gene is TRBV6-6, the J gene TRBJ2-7; the D gene could be TRBD1 or TRBD2 (6 bases each). Germline V gene sequence: CDR1 MNHNY, CDR2 SVGAGI (reference sequence). The length of the CDR3 is 13 residues. In DNA, the CDR3 is TGTGCCAGCAGCCTTGTGGGGGGCTACGAGCAGTCCTTC. Translating gives CASSLVGGYEQSF.

The chain joins TRBV5-3 to TRBJ1-1, with D possibly TRBD1 on 5 matching bases. TRBV5-3 is flagged as an ORF with uncertain function. Trimming stripped 1 base from V and 2 bases from J, with 6 bases between. The CDR3 is 13 residues long. DNA of the CDR3: TGTGCCAGAAGCTTGTGGACAAACACTGAAGCTTTCTTT. It codes for CARSLWTNTEAFF.

The V call is TRBV10-3, the J call TRBJ2-1; D may be TRBD2 (6 bases). Trimming removed 2 bases from V and 4 bases from J, with 21 bases in between. This CDR3 region has 18 residues. Germline V gene lookup returns CDR1 ENHRY and CDR2 SYGVKD. CDR3 sequence reads: CAISEASGERFGYNEQFF. DNA of the CDR3: TGTGCCATCAGTGAGGCTTCGGGGGAAAGGTTTGGATACAATGAGCAGTTCTTC.

The chain employs TRBV27 and TRBJ2-1, with D maybe TRBD2 (5 bases). Germline V gene data show CDR1 as MNHEY and CDR2 as SMNVEV (reference sequence). This CDR3 comprises 16 residues. V was clipped by 2 bases and J by 4 bases, with 15 bases between them. Here the CDR3 reads CASSLLSSRAYNEQFF. The CDR3 DNA follows: TGTGCCAGCAGTTTACTTTCTAGCAGAGCATACAATGAGCAGTTCTTC.

This clone was counted a single time. The CDR3 region has the DNA TGTGCCAGCAGCTTAGGGACTAGCGGGAGTAACGAGCAGTACTTC. This translates into CASSLGTSGSNEQYF. The rearrangement uses TRBV7-8 and TRBJ2-7, with 13 positions matching TRBD2. The CDR3 covers 15 residues. Losses at the gene ends were 1 base for V and 5 bases for J; bases not matched to a gene: 2. Per germline, CDR1 SGHVS and CDR2 FQNEAQ.

In its sample, this clone was seen a few times. The V gene is TRBV10-3, the J gene TRBJ2-1; 12 bases fit TRBD1. This CDR3 is built from 15 residues. Germline V gene data show CDR1 as ENHRY and CDR2 as SYGVKD. V dropped 6 bases and J dropped 3; count of bases not matched to a gene: 3. The CDR3 spells CAIRGTGGVYNEQFF. In DNA, the CDR3 is TGTGCCATCAGGGGGACAGGGGGCGTCTACAATGAGCAGTTCTTC.

Note on this clone: An end of the junction does not agree with germline; a read error may underlie this. The chain links TRBV7-2 to TRBJ2-3; D assignment may be TRBD1 or TRBD2 (5 bases each). The CDR3 length is 11 residues. Germline V lookup: CDR1 SGHTA, CDR2 FQGNSA. The CDR3 DNA sequence: TGTGCCAGCAGTCTAGAGGGGCCTAGCCATTTT. Translating gives CASSLEGPSHF.

Only a few counts were recorded for this clone. V and J are TRBV25-1 and TRBJ1-5; no reliable D call. The germline CDR1 and CDR2 sequences are MGHDK and SYGVNS. The length of the CDR3 is 14 residues. V lost 1 base and J lost 11, with 15 bases in between. For the CDR3, the DNA is TGTGCCAGCAGTGAATCGGGTCCCAACGAGGCCCAGCATTTT. It specifies CASSESGPNEAQHF.

A single count supports this clone. The V gene is TRBV7-8, the J gene TRBJ2-1; perhaps D is TRBD1 or TRBD2 (5 bases each). Per germline, CDR1 SGHVS and CDR2 FQNEAQ. Trimming left V 6 bases short and J 3 bases short, with 15 bases between. The length of the CDR3 is 15 residues. The CDR3 DNA reads TGTGCCAGCAGGCGGACCGGGACGAGCTACAATGAGCAGTTCTTC. This encodes CASRRTGTSYNEQFF.

The gene calls are TRBV19 and TRBJ2-5, with 10 positions matching TRBD1. The CDR3 contains 15 residues. J lost 2 bases, V lost 6 bases, and 6 bases had no gene match. In germline, CDR1 is LNHDA, CDR2 SQIVND (reference sequence). In nucleotides, the CDR3 is TGTGCCAGTAGCCCCGGACAGGGGGGACAAGAGACCCAGTACTTC. This translates into CASSPGQGGQETQYF.

The genes are TRBV7-3 and TRBJ2-5; tentatively, D is TRBD2 (6 bases). The CDR3 runs to 15 residues. Germline V gene data show CDR1 as SGHTA and CDR2 as FQGTGA. V lost 4 bases and J 4 bases, leaving 16 bases between the germline ends. The CDR3 DNA reads TGTGCCAGCAGCTCTCTAGGAAGGGGAGGAGAGACCCAGTACTTC. It yields the protein CASSSLGRGGETQYF.